This TCR beta chain was documented in a study of cytomegalovirus exposure and HLA in healthy donors. Regarding this clone: Its antigen is not identified.

The study, taken as a whole, reports: Most TCR sequences proved rare, with some public TCRs found in many donors. The study recorded 164 TCR beta chains that were cytomegalovirus-associated.

The PCR made use of 60 Vbeta and 13 Jbeta primers. The data were produced by immunoSEQ multiplex PCR, yet TCRdb's version contains in-frame clones alone and is incomplete. The top ten clones hold approximately 2.2% of a sample with about 82,000 clones, over 80% of them seen once. The clonotype comes from a man aged 18 to 35 in good health and CMV-seronegative. Sequenced: PBMCs.

In nucleotides, the CDR3 is TGTGCCAGCAGCTACCCACCGGGAAGTGGGCAGTTCTTC. Translating gives CASSYPPGSGQFF. This sequence joins TRBV5-6 and TRBJ2-1, with a possible D match to TRBD2 (5 bases). With 3 bases removed from V and 12 bases from J, the gap between germline ends came to 16 bases. CDR1 and CDR2 from the germline V gene are SGHDT and YYEEEE. CDR3 length equals 13 residues.